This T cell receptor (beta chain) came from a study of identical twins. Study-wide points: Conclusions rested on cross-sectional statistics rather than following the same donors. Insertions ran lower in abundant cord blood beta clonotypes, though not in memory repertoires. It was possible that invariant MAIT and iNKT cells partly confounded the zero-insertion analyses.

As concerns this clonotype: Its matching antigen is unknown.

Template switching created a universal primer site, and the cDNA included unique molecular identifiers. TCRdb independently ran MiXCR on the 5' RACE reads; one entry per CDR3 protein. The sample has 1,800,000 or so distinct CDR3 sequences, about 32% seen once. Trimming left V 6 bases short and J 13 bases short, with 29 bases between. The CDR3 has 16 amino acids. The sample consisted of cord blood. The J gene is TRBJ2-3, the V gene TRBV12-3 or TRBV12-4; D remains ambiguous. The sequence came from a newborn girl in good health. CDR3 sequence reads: CASRSQSKVRADAEYF. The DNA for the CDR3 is TGTGCCAGCAGATCCCAGAGCAAAGTGAGAGCAGATGCGGAGTATTTT.